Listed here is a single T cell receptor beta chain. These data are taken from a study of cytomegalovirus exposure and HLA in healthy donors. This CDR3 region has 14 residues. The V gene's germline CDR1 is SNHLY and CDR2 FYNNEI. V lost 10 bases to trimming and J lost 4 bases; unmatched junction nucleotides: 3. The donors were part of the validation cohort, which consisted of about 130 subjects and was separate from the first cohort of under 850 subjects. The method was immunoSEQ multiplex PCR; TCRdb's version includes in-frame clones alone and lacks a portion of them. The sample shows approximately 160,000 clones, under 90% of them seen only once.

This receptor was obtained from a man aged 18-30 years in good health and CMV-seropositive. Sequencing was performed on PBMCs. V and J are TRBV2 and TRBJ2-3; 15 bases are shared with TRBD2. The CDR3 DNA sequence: TGTGCCACCGGACTAGCGGGAGGGCCAGATACGCAGTATTTT. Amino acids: CATGLAGGPDTQYF.